The clone carrying this T cell receptor beta chain was seen only a few times. Its antigen is currently unknown. The entry originates in a study of identical twins. Broader study findings: Among monozygotic twins, out-of-frame TCR alpha sharing exceeded what models predicted. Conclusions relied on cross-sectional statistical analysis, not following the same donors. Invariant MAIT and iNKT cells could partly confound zero-insertion analyses.

With 3 bases clipped from V and 4 bases from J, the junction kept 11 bases outside the gene matches. The CDR3 is 17 amino acids. Germline V gene sequence: CDR1 DFQATT, CDR2 SNEGSKA (reference sequence). Each CDR3 protein is one row after TCRdb ran MiXCR on the 5' RACE reads. The repertoire consists of hundreds of thousands of distinct CDR3 sequences, with roughly 6% occurring once and the leading ten covering under 2%. The chain recombines TRBV20-1 with TRBJ2-1; 11 bases match TRBD2. Sequencing used naive T cells sorted from blood. This receptor was obtained from a young man in good health. The CDR3 DNA sequence: TGCAGTGCTAGTAGTCTAGCGGGAGGCACGGCGTACAATGAGCAGTTCTTC. Its protein product is CSASSLAGGTAYNEQFF.